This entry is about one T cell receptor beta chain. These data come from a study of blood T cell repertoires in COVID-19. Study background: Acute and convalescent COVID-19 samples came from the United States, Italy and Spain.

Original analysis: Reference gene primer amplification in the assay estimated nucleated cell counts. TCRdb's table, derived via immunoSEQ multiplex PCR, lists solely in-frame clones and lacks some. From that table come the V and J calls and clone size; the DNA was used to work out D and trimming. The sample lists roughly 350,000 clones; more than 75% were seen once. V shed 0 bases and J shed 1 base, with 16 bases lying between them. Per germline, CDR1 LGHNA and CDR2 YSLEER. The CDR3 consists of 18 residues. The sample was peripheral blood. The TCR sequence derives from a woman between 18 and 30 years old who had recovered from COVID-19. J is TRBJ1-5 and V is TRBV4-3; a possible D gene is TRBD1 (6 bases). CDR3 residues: CASSQEGGRGRSNQPQHF. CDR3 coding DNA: TGCGCCAGCAGCCAAGAGGGTGGCAGGGGCCGGAGCAATCAGCCCCAGCATTTT.